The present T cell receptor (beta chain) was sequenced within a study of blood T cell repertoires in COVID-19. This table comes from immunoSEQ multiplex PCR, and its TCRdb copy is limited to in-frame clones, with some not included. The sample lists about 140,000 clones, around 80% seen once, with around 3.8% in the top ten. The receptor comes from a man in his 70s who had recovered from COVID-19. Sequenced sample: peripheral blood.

The CDR3 protein is CASTRDSYEQYF. The CDR3 DNA reads as TGTGCCAGCACCCGGGACAGTTACGAGCAGTACTTC. The chain carries TRBV12-3 or TRBV12-4 and TRBJ2-7, with 7 bases matching TRBD1. The CDR3 loop spans 12 amino acids. V shed 7 bases and J 4 bases; nucleotides not matched to a gene: 4.